Listed below are T cell receptor beta chains from one sample, sequenced in a study of neoadjuvant anti-PD-1 for oral cavity cancer. The method was immunoSEQ multiplex PCR; TCRdb's version includes in-frame clones alone and lacks a portion of them. Of 10,000 to 15,000 clones in the sample, over 60% are singletons; the top ten hold under 3.5%. Source: PBMCs, taken after nivolumab (anti-PD-1) treatment. Every receptor here comes from a person between 40 and 80 years old with oral cavity squamous cell carcinoma. CDR3s include the opening cysteine and the closing phenylalanine or tryptophan. A D gene is named only where the DNA matches it firmly. The listing skips clone size in some rows; elsewhere it reads once, few, many or a size class.

TRBV5-8	TRBJ1-5	15	NA	once	CASSSDSRGNQPQHF	TGTGCCAGCAGCTCCGACAGTCGGGGCAATCAGCCCCAGCATTTT
TRBV10-3	TRBJ1-4	13	NA	NA	CAISKTRNEKLFF	TGTGCCATCAGCAAGACACGGAATGAAAAACTGTTTTTT
TRBV28	TRBJ1-2	13	NA	NA	CASRPSGAYGYTF	TGTGCCAGCAGACCCTCCGGGGCTTATGGCTACACCTTC
TRBV7-6	TRBJ2-3	12	NA	NA	CASSPAGDTQYF	TGTGCCAGCAGCCCAGCGGGAGATACGCAGTATTTT
TRBV30	TRBJ1-5	16	NA	NA	CAWSVKDTYSNQPQHF	TGTGCCTGGAGTGTTAAGGACACCTATAGCAATCAGCCCCAGCATTTT
TRBV6-1	TRBJ1-5	15	NA	few	CASRDTSYSNQPQHF	TGTGCCAGCAGGGACACCAGCTATAGCAATCAGCCCCAGCATTTT
TRBV18	TRBJ1-2	17	NA	NA	CASSPPEGRTGSGGYTF	TGTGCCAGCTCACCCCCCGAGGGAAGAACTGGGTCAGGGGGCTACACCTTC
TRBV7-6	TRBJ2-2	15	NA	NA	CASSSPGLDTGELFF	TGTGCCAGCAGCTCCCCGGGACTCGACACCGGGGAGCTGTTTTTT
TRBV2	TRBJ2-3	16	TRBD2	NA	CASSGTRGGSTDTQYF	TGTGCCAGCAGTGGGACCCGCGGGGGGAGCACAGATACGCAGTATTTT
TRBV27	TRBJ2-7	18	NA	NA	CASSLRGNGMTGSYEQYF	TGTGCCAGCAGTTTGCGGGGTAACGGAATGACCGGGTCCTACGAGCAGTACTTC